A single sample is the source of the 13 T cell receptor beta chains below, sequenced in a study of cytomegalovirus exposure and HLA in healthy donors. PCR was performed using 60 Vbeta and 13 Jbeta primers. The method was immunoSEQ multiplex PCR; TCRdb's version includes in-frame clones alone and lacks a portion of them. The sample holds about 60,000 clones. Sequencing was performed on PBMCs. The receptors shown here come from a woman aged 18 to 35 in good health and CMV-seronegative.

The gene calls are TRBV30 and TRBJ2-7, with TRBD2 as a possible D gene (6 bases). Germline V gives CDR1 GTSNPN, CDR2 SVGIG (reference sequence). The CDR3 sequence is 20 residues long. The V end was cut by 3 bases, the J end by 3 bases, with 33 bases between. The chain's CDR3 is CAWRPRTRRGASLSFYEQYF. As DNA, the CDR3 is TGTGCCTGGAGGCCCCGAACCCGGAGGGGAGCGTCGTTGAGTTTCTACGAGCAGTACTTC.

The chain employs TRBV7-2 and TRBJ2-2; TRBD1 might be the D (5 bases). Germline V lookup: CDR1 SGHTA, CDR2 FQGNSA. Trimming stripped 2 bases from V and 4 bases from J, with 11 bases between. This CDR3 is built from 15 residues. As DNA, the CDR3 is TGTGCCAGCAGCTTACAACAGGACCTCACCGGGGAGCTGTTTTTT. Amino acids: CASSLQQDLTGELFF.

The V gene is TRBV19, the J gene TRBJ1-3, with no clear D. The CDR3 extends over 14 amino acids. Germline V gene data show CDR1 as LNHDA and CDR2 as SQIVND (reference sequence). Trimming removed 0 bases at V and 4 bases at J, with 7 bases between. The CDR3 DNA follows: TGTGCCAGTAGTATAGACCCCGGGGGAAACACCATATATTTT. As protein: CASSIDPGGNTIYF.

V gene TRBV15 combines with J gene TRBJ2-7; TRBD1 matches 7 bases. Trimming removed 5 bases from V and 4 bases from J; junction bases left unmatched: 8. Germline V gives CDR1 LNHNV, CDR2 YYDKDF (reference sequence). The CDR3 has 14 residues. This CDR3 reads CATSPRQGRYEQYF. CDR3 coding DNA: TGTGCCACCAGCCCCCGACAGGGTAGGTACGAGCAGTACTTC.

The V call is TRBV5-1, the J call TRBJ1-2, with D tentatively TRBD1 (5 bases). The V gene lost 4 bases and the J gene lost 0 bases, with 16 bases spanning the gap. This CDR3 contains 16 residues. CDR1 SGHRS and CDR2 YFSETQ come from the germline V gene. This CDR3 reads CASSPFWGQANYGYTF. CDR3 bases: TGCGCCAGCAGCCCCTTTTGGGGCCAAGCTAACTATGGCTACACCTTC.

The chain employs TRBV2 and TRBJ2-7; TRBD1 agrees at 8 bases. The germline V gene encodes CDR1 SNHLY and CDR2 FYNNEI. The J segment lost 5 bases and the V segment lost 7 bases, leaving 7 bases of the junction unmatched. The CDR3 contains 13 residues. CDR3 residues: CASTVNRGNEQYF. As DNA, the CDR3 is TGTGCCAGCACCGTTAACAGGGGGAACGAGCAGTACTTC.

The rearrangement links TRBV30 to TRBJ1-1, with 7 bases identical to TRBD1. V lost 2 bases, J lost 1 base, and 16 bases stayed unmatched. This CDR3 is built from 18 residues. Germline V gene lookup returns CDR1 GTSNPN and CDR2 SVGIG (reference sequence). The CDR3 bases are TGTGCCTGGAGTAAGGTACGGACAGGCCGAAGTCCGAACACTGAAGCTTTCTTT. It yields the protein CAWSKVRTGRSPNTEAFF.

The chain recombines TRBV6-5 with TRBJ2-7; 8 bases align to TRBD1. The junction had 6 bases not matched to a gene; V was cut back by 10 bases and J by 4 bases. Germline assignment: CDR1 MNHEY and CDR2 SVGAGI. This CDR3 spans 12 amino acids. As DNA, the CDR3 is TGTGCCACCCGGACAGGGTTGTACGAGCAGTACTTC. The encoded protein is CATRTGLYEQYF.

CDR3: CSVEVGGTDTQYF. For the CDR3, the DNA is TGCAGCGTTGAAGTGGGGGGGACAGATACGCAGTATTTT. This chain links TRBV29-1 with TRBJ2-3; TRBD2 matches at 7 bases. The germline gives CDR1 SQVTM, CDR2 ANQGSEA. The trim removed 1 base at V and 3 bases at J, leaving 1 base unmatched. The CDR3 sequence is 13 residues long.

The chain has TRBV5-1 and TRBJ1-2; D is unclear. CDR1 is SGHRS and CDR2 is YFSETQ in the germline V gene. The germline V and J ends were trimmed by 6 bases and 0 bases, with 12 bases remaining between them. The CDR3 contains 14 residues. CDR3 protein: CASMSTPSNYGYTF. The DNA for the CDR3 is TGCGCCAGCATGAGCACCCCATCTAACTATGGCTACACCTTC.

The chain recombines TRBV7-2 with TRBJ2-6; TRBD2 might be the D (7 bases). The germline V gene encodes CDR1 SGHTA and CDR2 FQGNSA. CDR3 length: 18 residues. V was clipped by 3 bases and J by 0 bases, with 15 bases between them. The CDR3 DNA is TGTGCCAGCAGCTTGGGAGGGGACACCTACTCTGGGGCCAACGTCCTGACTTTC. Translating gives CASSLGGDTYSGANVLTF.

The chain couples TRBV19 to TRBJ1-5; the match to TRBD1 covers 11 bases. Germline lookup yields CDR1 LNHDA and CDR2 SQIVND (reference sequence). This CDR3 is 16 amino acids long. V shed 6 bases, J shed 7 bases, and the junction held 11 bases outside the gene matches. The CDR3 bases are TGTGCCAGTAGAAACGGGGACAGGGGGTCCGGGCAGCCCCAGCATTTT. Residues: CASRNGDRGSGQPQHF.

V usage is TRBV7-8 and J usage is TRBJ2-3; 7 bases fit TRBD2. V gave up 1 base and J gave up 3 bases; unmatched junction bases: 7. The CDR3 is 16 amino acids. Germline CDR1 and CDR2: SGHVS and FQNEAQ. The CDR3 DNA is TGTGCCAGCAGCTTAGAGGGCGGGAGTATGACAGATACGCAGTATTTT. Its translation: CASSLEGGSMTDTQYF.